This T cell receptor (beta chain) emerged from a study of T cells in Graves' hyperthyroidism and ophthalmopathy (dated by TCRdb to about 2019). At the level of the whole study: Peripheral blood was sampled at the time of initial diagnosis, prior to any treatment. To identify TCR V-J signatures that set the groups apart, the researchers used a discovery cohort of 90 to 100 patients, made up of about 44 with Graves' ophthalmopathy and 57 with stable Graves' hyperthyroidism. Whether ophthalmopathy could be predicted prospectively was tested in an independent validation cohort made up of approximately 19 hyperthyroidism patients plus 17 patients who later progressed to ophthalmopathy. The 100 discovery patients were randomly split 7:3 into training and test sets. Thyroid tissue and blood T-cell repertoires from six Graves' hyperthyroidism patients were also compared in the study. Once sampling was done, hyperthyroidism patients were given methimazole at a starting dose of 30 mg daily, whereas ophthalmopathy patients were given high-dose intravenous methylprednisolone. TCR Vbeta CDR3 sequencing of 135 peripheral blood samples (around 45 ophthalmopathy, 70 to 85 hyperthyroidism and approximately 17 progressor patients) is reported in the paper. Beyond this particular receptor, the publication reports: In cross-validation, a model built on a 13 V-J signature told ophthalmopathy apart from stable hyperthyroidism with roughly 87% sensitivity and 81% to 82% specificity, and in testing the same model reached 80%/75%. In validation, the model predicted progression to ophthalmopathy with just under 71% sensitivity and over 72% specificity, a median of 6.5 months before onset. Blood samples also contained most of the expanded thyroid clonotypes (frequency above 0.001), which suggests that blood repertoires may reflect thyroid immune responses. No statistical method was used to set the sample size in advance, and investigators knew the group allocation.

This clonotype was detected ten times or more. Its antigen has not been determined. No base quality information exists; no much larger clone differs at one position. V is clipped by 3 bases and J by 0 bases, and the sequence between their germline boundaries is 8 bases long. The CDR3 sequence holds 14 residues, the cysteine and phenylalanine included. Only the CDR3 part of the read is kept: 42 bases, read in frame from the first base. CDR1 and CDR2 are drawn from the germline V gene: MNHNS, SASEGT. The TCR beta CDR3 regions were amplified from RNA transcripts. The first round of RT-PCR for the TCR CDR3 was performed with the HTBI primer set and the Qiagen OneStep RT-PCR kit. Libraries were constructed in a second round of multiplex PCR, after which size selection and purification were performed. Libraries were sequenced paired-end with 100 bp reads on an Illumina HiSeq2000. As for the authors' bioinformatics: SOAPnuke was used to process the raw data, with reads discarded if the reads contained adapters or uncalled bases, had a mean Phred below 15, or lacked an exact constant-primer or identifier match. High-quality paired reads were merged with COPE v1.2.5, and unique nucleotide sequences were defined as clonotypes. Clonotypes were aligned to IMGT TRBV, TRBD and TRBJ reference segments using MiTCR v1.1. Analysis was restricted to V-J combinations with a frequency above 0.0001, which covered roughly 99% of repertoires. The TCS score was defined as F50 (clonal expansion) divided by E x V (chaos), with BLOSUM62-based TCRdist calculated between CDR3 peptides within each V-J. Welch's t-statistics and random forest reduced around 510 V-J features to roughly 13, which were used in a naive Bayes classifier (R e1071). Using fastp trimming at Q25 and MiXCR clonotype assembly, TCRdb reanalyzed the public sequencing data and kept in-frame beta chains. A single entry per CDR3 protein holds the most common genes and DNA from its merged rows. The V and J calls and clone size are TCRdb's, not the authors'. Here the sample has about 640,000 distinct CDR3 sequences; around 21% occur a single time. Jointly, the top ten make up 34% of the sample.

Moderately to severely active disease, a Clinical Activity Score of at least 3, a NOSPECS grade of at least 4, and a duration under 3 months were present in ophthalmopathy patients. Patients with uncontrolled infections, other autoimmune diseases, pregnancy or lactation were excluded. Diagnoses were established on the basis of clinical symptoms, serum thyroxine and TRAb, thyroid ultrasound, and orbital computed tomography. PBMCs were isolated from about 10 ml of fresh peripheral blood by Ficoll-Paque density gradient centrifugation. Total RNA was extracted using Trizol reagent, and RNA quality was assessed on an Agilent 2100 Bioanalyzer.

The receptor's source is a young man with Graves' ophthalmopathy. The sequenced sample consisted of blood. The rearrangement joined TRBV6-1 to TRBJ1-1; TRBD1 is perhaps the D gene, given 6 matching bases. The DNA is TGTGCCAGCAGTGATGACAGGTTGAACACTGAAGCTTTCTTT. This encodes CASSDDRLNTEAFF.